Shown below are 19 T cell receptor beta chains from a single sample sequenced in a study of shared clonotypes between healthy human individuals. Repertoires were generated with immunoSEQ multiplex PCR, while TCRdb's copy carries only in-frame clones and drops some. The data contain roughly 2,000,000 clones, roughly 94% of them seen just once; the ten biggest clones take up 1.2%. Terminally differentiated effector memory CD45RA+ cells were excluded by CCR7 positive selection of CD45RO-negative cells. Sample: naive CD8+ T cells sorted from blood. The origin of the receptors is a man between 18 and 35 years old in good health.

V and J are TRBV19 and TRBJ2-7; TRBD1 aligns across 8 bases. Germline CDR1 is LNHDA and CDR2 is SQIVND (reference sequence). The CDR3 spans 11 residues. V was clipped by 8 bases and J by 6 bases; unmatched bases: 3. The CDR3 sequence is CASSTGVEQYF. CDR3 bases: TGTGCCAGTTCGACAGGGGTCGAGCAGTACTTC.

A note on this clone: One end of the junction varies from germline; a read error may be responsible. The rearrangement uses TRBV11-2 and TRBJ2-1; 9 positions match TRBD2. There are 16 residues in the CDR3. From germline, CDR1 is SGHAT and CDR2 FQNNGV. Written as DNA, the CDR3 is TGTGCCAGCAGCCTAGAATTTAGCGGGGGCCTCAATGAGCAGTTCTTC. Its protein product is CASSLEFSGGLNEQFF.

This chain links TRBV12-5 with TRBJ1-2; D possibly corresponds to TRBD1 (6 bases). The CDR3 extends over 13 amino acids. CDR1 and CDR2 (germline): LGHNT, FRNRAP. V lost 4 bases and J 4 bases, leaving 10 bases between the germline ends. The CDR3 reads CASGSGTLYGYTF. DNA for the CDR3: TGTGCTAGTGGTTCCGGGACACTCTATGGCTACACCTTC. Supplemented by reference TRBV12-5 and TRBJ1-2, the full variable domain reads DARVTQTPRHKVTEMGQEVTMRCQPILGHNTVFWYRQTMMQGLELLAYFRNRAPLDDSGMPKDRFSAEMPDATLATLKIQPSEPRDSAVYFCASGSGTLYGYTFGSGTRLTVV.

A word on this clone: Distinct nucleotide sequences in the sample also encode this CDR3. This chain uses TRBV7-9 with TRBJ2-7; D may be TRBD1 (6 bases). The CDR3 covers 13 residues. Deletions cut 2 bases from V and 4 bases from J, with 9 bases between. Looked up from germline, CDR1 is SEHNR and CDR2 is FQNEAQ (reference sequence). CDR3 coding DNA: TGTGCCAGCAGCTTACTGGGGGCTTACGAGCAGTACTTC. This gives the protein CASSLLGAYEQYF.

This rearrangement joins TRBV30 to TRBJ1-5, with no clear D. The V gene's germline CDR1 is GTSNPN and CDR2 SVGIG (reference sequence). The CDR3 covers 15 residues. V was trimmed by 0 bases and J by 2 bases, leaving 11 bases between them. The CDR3 is CAWSVGSVGNQPQHF. The CDR3 coding sequence is TGTGCCTGGAGTGTGGGAAGCGTGGGCAATCAGCCCCAGCATTTT.

CDR3 coding DNA: TGTGCCAGCAGCTTAAGCAGGGGCCCTAAGGGGGACTATGGCTACACCTTC. This codes for CASSLSRGPKGDYGYTF. J is TRBJ1-2 and V is TRBV7-8, with D maybe TRBD1 (6 bases). Trimming removed 2 bases from V and 3 bases from J, with 19 bases in between. In germline, CDR1 is SGHVS, CDR2 FQNEAQ. The CDR3 runs 17 residues.

This chain uses TRBV5-1 with TRBJ2-7, with D perhaps matching TRBD2 (6 bases). CDR1 is SGHRS, CDR2 YFSETQ, per germline. Trimming cost V 0 bases and J 0 bases, with 10 bases left between them. The CDR3 contains 15 residues. The CDR3 reads CASSLDAGSSYEQYF. The CDR3 region has the DNA TGCGCCAGCAGCTTGGATGCGGGAAGCTCCTACGAGCAGTACTTC.

V is TRBV7-9 and J is TRBJ2-7, with D possibly matching TRBD2 (6 bases). Trimming shortened V by 5 bases and J by 1 base, and 15 bases separated the two germline ends. This CDR3 has 15 residues. CDR1 and CDR2 from the germline V gene are SEHNR and FQNEAQ (reference sequence). This CDR3 is CASSRGMDTSYEQYF. Written as DNA, the CDR3 is TGTGCCAGCAGCCGGGGGATGGACACGTCCTACGAGCAGTACTTC.

V usage is TRBV27 and J usage is TRBJ2-1; tentative D call: TRBD2 (6 bases). The CDR3 spans 15 residues. Per germline, CDR1 MNHEY and CDR2 SMNVEV (reference sequence). V lost 4 bases, J lost 0 bases, and 10 bases lay in between. Here the CDR3 reads CASSSVGGSYNEQFF. CDR3 sequence (DNA): TGTGCCAGCAGTTCCGTGGGGGGCTCCTACAATGAGCAGTTCTTC.

The genes are TRBV21-1 and TRBJ1-5; TRBD1 is taken as the D call from the table, unchecked against the DNA. TRBV21-1 constitutes a pseudogene. This CDR3 region has 15 residues. The CDR3 DNA sequence: TGTGCCAGCAGCAAAGCGGGCAGGGGCAATCAGCCCCAGCATTTT. This codes for CASSKAGRGNQPQHF.

The CDR3 region has the DNA TGTGCCAGCAGTCCTGTTGGAGCCGTAAGCTCCTACAATGAGCAGTTCTTC. Residues: CASSPVGAVSSYNEQFF. J is TRBJ2-1 and V is TRBV27; D gene ambiguous. Between the trimmed V and J ends, which lost 5 bases and 0 bases, there was a span of 17 bases. The germline CDR1 and CDR2 sequences are MNHEY and SMNVEV (reference sequence). This CDR3 has 17 amino acids.

V and J are TRBV5-1 and TRBJ2-1; TRBD1 matches 9 bases. The CDR3 has 17 amino acids. The junction had 12 bases not matched to a gene; V was cut back by 0 bases and J by 8 bases. From germline, CDR1 is SGHRS and CDR2 YFSETQ. CDR3 in amino acids: CASSLVRRDRAGDEQFF. In DNA, the CDR3 is TGCGCCAGCAGCTTGGTACGTCGGGACAGGGCAGGAGATGAGCAGTTCTTC.

This chain connects TRBV6-5 to TRBJ1-1; D is possibly TRBD1 (6 bases). This CDR3 has 14 amino acids. The germline V gene has CDR1 MNHEY and CDR2 SVGAGI. Trimming stripped 9 bases from V and 4 bases from J, with 18 bases between. CDR3 nucleotides: TGTGCCAGTTGGGTTTTGGGGGCCGGCACTGAAGCTTTCTTT. Protein product: CASWVLGAGTEAFF.

The chain links TRBV14 to TRBJ2-7, with 10 bases lining up with TRBD1. Germline trimming cut 4 bases from V and 4 bases from J; bases unmatched to any gene: 7. The CDR3 extends over 15 amino acids. Per the germline V gene, CDR1 is SGHDN and CDR2 is FVKESK. The chain's CDR3 is CASSPRGQGSYEQYF. In DNA form, the CDR3 reads TGTGCCAGCAGCCCCCGGGGACAGGGGTCTTACGAGCAGTACTTC.

This clone has only a few counts. This chain links TRBV29-1 with TRBJ2-7, with D uncertain. The CDR3 covers 12 residues. Germline assignment: CDR1 SQVTM and CDR2 ANQGSEA. With 5 bases removed from V and 4 bases from J, the gap between germline ends came to 12 bases. CDR3 in DNA: TGCAGCGTTCGAAGTAGTTTATACGAGCAGTACTTC. Protein product: CSVRSSLYEQYF.

This chain links TRBV10-2 with TRBJ2-1; possible D gene TRBD1, 6 bases. Trimming took 5 bases from V and 1 from J, leaving 12 bases between them. The CDR3 runs to 15 residues. Germline lookup yields CDR1 WSHSY and CDR2 SAAADI. CDR3 sequence reads: CASSPYRVSYNEQFF. The CDR3 nucleotides are TGCGCCAGCAGTCCTTACAGGGTTTCCTACAATGAGCAGTTCTTC.

Regarding this clone: The same CDR3 also results from other DNA sequences found in this sample. V and J are TRBV7-9 and TRBJ2-2, with D unresolved. The CDR3 is made up of 12 amino acids. Trimming cost V 1 base and J 8 bases, with 5 bases left between them. CDR1 is SEHNR and CDR2 is FQNEAQ in the germline V gene (reference sequence). This CDR3 reads CASSLGRGELFF. The CDR3 DNA sequence: TGTGCCAGCAGCTTAGGAAGAGGGGAGCTGTTTTTT.

CDR3 in DNA: TGTGCCAGCAGCGTAGCTCCCCGGGGGAGGGATGTGAACACTGAAGCTTTCTTT. Translation: CASSVAPRGRDVNTEAFF. The chain links TRBV9 to TRBJ1-1; TRBD1 is a possible D gene (5 bases). The CDR3 runs to 18 residues. Between the trimmed V and J ends, which lost 0 bases and 0 bases, there was a span of 18 bases. Germline CDR1 is SGDLS and CDR2 is YYNGEE.

Only one count was recorded for this clone. The genes are TRBV13 and TRBJ2-7; 8 bases match TRBD1. Germline assignment: CDR1 PRHDT and CDR2 FYEKMQ (reference sequence). V lost 0 bases and J lost 3; bases outside the gene matches: 7. The CDR3 is made up of 16 amino acids. CDR3 region: CASSLGLGQGVYEQYF. The CDR3 DNA is TGTGCCAGCAGCTTAGGCCTCGGACAGGGCGTCTACGAGCAGTACTTC.